Listed here is a single T cell receptor beta chain. Antigen unknown. The data stem from a study of cytomegalovirus exposure and HLA in healthy donors. Findings of the study overall: Sequencing depth roughly uniform across donors was assumed in presence/absence analyses.

In the PCR, 60 Vbeta and 13 Jbeta primers were used. Profiling relied on immunoSEQ multiplex PCR, and the TCRdb table lists in-frame clones only, not all of them. Of about 130,000 clones detected, over 75% appear once; the ten largest clones hold under 2%. Sequencing was carried out using PBMCs. This receptor was taken from a boy between 10 and 17 years old in good health and CMV-seronegative.

CDR3 amino acids: CASSLLGISYNEQFF. The CDR3, as DNA: TGTGCCAGCAGCTTATTGGGCATCTCCTACAATGAGCAGTTCTTC. This chain connects TRBV7-2 to TRBJ2-1; D is undetermined. CDR1 is SGHTA and CDR2 is FQGNSA in the germline V gene. The CDR3 has 15 amino acids. Trimming took 2 bases from V and 0 from J, leaving 8 bases between them.